This T cell receptor (beta chain) was obtained from a study of T cells in Graves' hyperthyroidism and ophthalmopathy. Broader study findings: Blood also held most thyroid clonotypes expanded beyond 0.001. The model made its ophthalmopathy prediction, and onset followed a median 6.5 months later. Ophthalmopathy was told apart from stable hyperthyroidism by a 13 V-J model.

This clonotype has just one count. Its antigen is as yet unknown. TCR beta CDR3 region amplification was performed from RNA transcripts. With the HTBI primer set, the TCR CDR3 went through a first round of RT-PCR. TCRdb analysed the multiplex PCR reads with MiXCR anew, one entry per CDR3 protein. The sample comprises approximately 710,000 distinct CDR3 sequences, roughly 17% of which are singletons, and around 15% rests with the top ten. This receptor was identified in a man aged 50-59 years with Graves' hyperthyroidism. The sequenced sample was blood.

The CDR3 loop reads CASSQDEGWTDTQYF. CDR3 bases: TGCGCCAGCAGCCAAGATGAGGGGTGGACAGATACGCAGTATTTT. The chain carries TRBV4-1 and TRBJ2-3; tentatively, D is TRBD1 or TRBD2 (5 bases each). The V and J ends lost 0 bases and 3 bases respectively, with 10 bases between them. Germline lookup yields CDR1 MGHRA and CDR2 YSYEKL. CDR3 length: 15 amino acids.